The 3 T cell receptor beta chains below come from one sample, sequenced in a study of a mutant IDH1 vaccine in newly diagnosed glioma. Their specific antigens are unknown. Time point here: week 47, end of study. Doses consisted of 300 ug of mutant IDH1 20-mer peptide each, paired with topical imiquimod. Assay used: immunoSEQ multiplex PCR; TCRdb lists only in-frame clones, some missing. The top ten hold 2% to 2.5% of the sample, which has 30,000 to 35,000 clones, about 92% seen once. The input for sequencing was PBMCs, taken from a glioma patient whose treatment included an IDH1 peptide vaccine. The receptors here all came from a man aged 35 to 55 with glioma.

This clone was recorded only once. The chain employs TRBV27 and TRBJ1-1; tentatively, D is TRBD1 (5 bases). Trimming removed 8 bases at V and 4 bases at J, with 20 bases between. This CDR3 comprises 15 residues. In germline, CDR1 is MNHEY, CDR2 SMNVEV (reference sequence). CDR3 DNA: TGTGCCAGCCTCCGGACACGAGACTGGTTCACTGAAGCTTTCTTT. This gives the protein CASLRTRDWFTEAFF.

The V and J genes are TRBV4-2 and TRBJ2-3, with TRBD2 as a possible D gene (8 bases). The CDR3 loop spans 16 amino acids. Germline CDR1 reads LGHNA; CDR2 reads YNFKEQ. Trimming stripped 5 bases from V and 4 bases from J, with 19 bases between. CDR3 sequence (DNA): TGTGCCAGCAGCTCCCCAGGGACTAGGGGGCCAGATACGCAGTATTTT. It translates to CASSSPGTRGPDTQYF.

CDR3 bases: TGTGCCAGCAGTCCATCTCGGACAGGGGGCTATGGCTACACCTTC. Translated, it gives CASSPSRTGGYGYTF. The V gene is TRBV28, the J gene TRBJ1-2; the match to TRBD1 covers 10 bases. This CDR3 is 15 amino acids long. V shed 5 bases and J 4 bases; nucleotides not matched to a gene: 7. Germline V lookup: CDR1 MDHEN, CDR2 SYDVKM.